The 5 T cell receptor beta chains below come from one sample, sequenced in a study of T cell responses to AZD1222 COVID-19 vaccine. Libraries were prepared by immunoSEQ multiplex PCR; TCRdb keeps only in-frame clonotypes and omits some of them. The sample contains about 120,000 clones, roughly nine tenths of which appear only once. This specimen was peripheral blood, taken 28 days after the second AZD1222 dose. The receptor set was obtained from an adult who received the AZD1222 COVID-19 vaccine.

CDR3 region: CASSQDPTEVEKLFF. The CDR3 DNA sequence: TGTGCCAGCAGCCAAGATCCCACCGAGGTAGAAAAACTGTTTTTT. V usage is TRBV3-1 (or the pseudogene TRBV3-2) and J usage is TRBJ1-4, with D uncertain. Germline CDR1 LGHDT, CDR2 YNNKEL (reference sequence). The CDR3 runs to 15 residues. Trimming took off 0 bases at V and 8 bases at J, with 13 bases between the two ends.

The V call is TRBV7-2, the J call TRBJ1-5, with TRBD1 identical over 7 bases. V lost 5 bases, J lost 6 bases, and 19 bases stayed unmatched. The CDR3 spans 18 residues. CDR1 and CDR2 from the germline V gene are SGHTA and FQGNSA. The CDR3 DNA reads as TGTGCCAGCAGCCAGCCGGGGACAGTTAGCCCCCTAGGTCAGCCCCAGCATTTT. Translating it yields CASSQPGTVSPLGQPQHF.

The chain recombines TRBV19 with TRBJ2-7; TRBD1 matches at 9 bases. Trimming cost V 3 bases and J 2 bases; bases outside gene matches: 8. The CDR3 covers 16 residues. Germline CDR1 LNHDA, CDR2 SQIVND (reference sequence). DNA for the CDR3: TGTGCCAGTAGTATCTCATTACAGGGGGCCCCCTACGAGCAGTACTTC. This codes for CASSISLQGAPYEQYF. Full variable domain (missing parts from reference TRBV19 and TRBJ2-7): DGGITQSPKYLFRKEGQNVTLSCEQNLNHDAMYWYRQDPGQGLRLIYYSQIVNDFQKGDIAEGYSVSREKKESFPLTVTSAQKNPTAFYLCASSISLQGAPYEQYFGPGTRLTVT.

The chain uses TRBV12-3 or TRBV12-4 and TRBJ1-2; D gene unclear. Between the trimmed V and J ends, which lost 8 bases and 5 bases, there was a span of 9 bases. The CDR3 covers 11 residues. CDR3 in DNA: TGTGCCAGCGCCGACGGGTATGGCTACACCTTC. Its translation is CASADGYGYTF.

This clone was detected a few times. This chain uses TRBV27 with TRBJ1-4, with D possibly being TRBD1 (5 bases). Germline assignment: CDR1 MNHEY and CDR2 SMNVEV (reference sequence). The V end lost 5 bases, the J end lost 4 bases, and 17 bases lay between the germline ends. The CDR3 has 16 amino acids. The CDR3 loop reads CASSLNLDTFNEKLFF. The CDR3 DNA reads TGTGCCAGCAGTCTAAACCTGGACACCTTTAATGAAAAACTGTTTTTT.